This entry describes one T cell receptor (beta chain). Antigen unknown. TCRdb used MiXCR to reprocess the 5' RACE reads, holding one entry per CDR3 protein. The sample has hundreds of thousands of distinct CDR3 sequences; about 8.9% are singletons. CDR1 MDHEN and CDR2 SYDVKM come from the germline V gene. With V trimmed by 6 bases and J by 7 bases, 15 bases remained unmatched. The CDR3 has 16 residues. The sample belongs to a study of identical twins. Study-wide results and caveats: Researchers caution that invariant MAIT and iNKT cells could partly confound zero-insertion analyses. Compared with models, monozygotic twins showed more out-of-frame TCR alpha sharing. Fewer insertions characterized abundant cord blood beta clonotypes, whereas memory repertoires showed none.

This sample was also put to use in a study of yellow fever vaccine responses in identical twins.

The sample was memory (CD45RO+) T cells sorted from blood. The source of this sequence is a woman in her late teens or twenties in good health. This chain uses TRBV28 with TRBJ2-1; 7 bases are shared with TRBD2. The CDR3 DNA follows: TGTGCCAGCAGGGTAGGAGGGAGGGCCACTCTGAATGAGCAGTTCTTC. Translating it yields CASRVGGRATLNEQFF.